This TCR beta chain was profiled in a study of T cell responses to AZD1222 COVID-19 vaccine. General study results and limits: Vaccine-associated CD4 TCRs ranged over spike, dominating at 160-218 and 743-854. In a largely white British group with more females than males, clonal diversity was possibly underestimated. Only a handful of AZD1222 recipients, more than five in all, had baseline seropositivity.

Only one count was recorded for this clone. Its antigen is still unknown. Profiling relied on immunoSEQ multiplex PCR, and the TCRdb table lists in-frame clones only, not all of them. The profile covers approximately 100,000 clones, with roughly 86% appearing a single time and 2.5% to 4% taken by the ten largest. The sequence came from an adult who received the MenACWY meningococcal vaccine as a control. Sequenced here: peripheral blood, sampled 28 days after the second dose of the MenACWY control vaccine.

The CDR3 nucleotides are TGTGCCAGCAGCTCCCAGCGGGGGGGCCTCGGGGAGCTGTTTTTT. Translated: CASSSQRGGLGELFF. This chain connects TRBV11-2 to TRBJ2-2; 10 nucleotides match TRBD2. Germline assignment: CDR1 SGHAT and CDR2 FQNNGV. V lost 4 bases and J lost 7; bases outside the gene matches: 6. There are 15 residues in the CDR3.